Sequencing of this T cell receptor (beta chain) was carried out in a study of cytomegalovirus exposure and HLA in healthy donors. Overall study results and limits: Confirmation in vitro established that a few CMV-associated chains were specific for CMV antigens.

In regard to this clone: Its cognate antigen is unknown.

A multiplex PCR was run with 60 Vbeta primers and 13 Jbeta primers. Here immunoSEQ multiplex PCR was the method, and the copy in TCRdb shows in-frame clones only, minus some. The repertoire holds 150,000 to 200,000 clones, approximately 70% seen once, with roughly 4.5% in the top ten. Donors had nominal health at sampling but likely had unrecorded immune exposures. The CDR3 is 14 residues long. Deletions cut 2 bases from V and 10 bases from J, with 15 bases between. Germline CDR1 reads MGHDK; CDR2 reads SYGVNS. The TCR originated in a man aged 18 to 35 in good health and CMV-seropositive. The sequenced sample was PBMCs. The chain links TRBV25-1 to TRBJ2-1; D is undetermined. As DNA, the CDR3 is TGTGCCAGCAGTGAAATCCCCCAGCGAGGCGAGCAGTTCTTC. Amino acid sequence: CASSEIPQRGEQFF.